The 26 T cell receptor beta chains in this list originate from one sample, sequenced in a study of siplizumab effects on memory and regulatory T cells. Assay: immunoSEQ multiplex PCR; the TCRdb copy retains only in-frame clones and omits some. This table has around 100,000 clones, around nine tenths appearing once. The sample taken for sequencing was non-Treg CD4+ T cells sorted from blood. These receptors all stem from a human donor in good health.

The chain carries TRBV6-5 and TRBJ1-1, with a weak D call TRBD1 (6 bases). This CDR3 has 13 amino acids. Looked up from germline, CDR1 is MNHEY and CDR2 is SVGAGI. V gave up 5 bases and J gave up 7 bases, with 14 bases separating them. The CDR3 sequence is CASSQSTGFEAFF. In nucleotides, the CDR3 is TGTGCCAGCAGTCAGTCCACAGGGTTTGAAGCTTTCTTT.

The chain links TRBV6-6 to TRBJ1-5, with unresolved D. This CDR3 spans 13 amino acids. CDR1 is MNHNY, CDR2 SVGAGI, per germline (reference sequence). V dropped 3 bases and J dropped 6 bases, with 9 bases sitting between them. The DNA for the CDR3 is TGTGCCAGCAGTTATGAGGGCGGTCAGCCCCAGCATTTT. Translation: CASSYEGGQPQHF.

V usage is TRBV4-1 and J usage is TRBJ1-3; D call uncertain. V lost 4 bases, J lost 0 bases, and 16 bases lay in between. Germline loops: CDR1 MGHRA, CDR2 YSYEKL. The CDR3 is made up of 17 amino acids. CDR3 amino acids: CASSPHYRASSGNTIYF. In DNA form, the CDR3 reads TGCGCCAGCAGCCCTCACTATCGAGCCTCCTCTGGAAACACCATATATTTT.

CDR3 protein: CASSRESSGNTIYF. The DNA of the CDR3 is TGTGCCAGCAGCCGGGAAAGCTCTGGAAACACCATATATTTT. The chain joins TRBV7-8 to TRBJ1-3; D is ambiguous. V was cut by 5 bases and J by 0 bases, with 8 bases left in between. Germline assignment: CDR1 SGHVS and CDR2 FQNEAQ. The CDR3 runs 14 residues.

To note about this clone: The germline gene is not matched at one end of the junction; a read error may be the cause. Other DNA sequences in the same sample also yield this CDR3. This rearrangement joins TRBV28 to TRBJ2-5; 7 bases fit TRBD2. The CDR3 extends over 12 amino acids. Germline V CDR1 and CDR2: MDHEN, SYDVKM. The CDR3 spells CASTQGRETQYF. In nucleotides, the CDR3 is TGTGCCAGCACCCAAGGGCGGGAGACTCAGTACTTC. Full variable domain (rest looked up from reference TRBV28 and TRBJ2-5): DVKVTQSSRYLVKRTGEKVFLECVQDMDHENMFWYRQDPGLGLRLIYFSYDVKMKEKGDIPEGYSVSREKKERFSLILESASTNQTSMYLCASTQGRETQYFGPGTRLLVL.

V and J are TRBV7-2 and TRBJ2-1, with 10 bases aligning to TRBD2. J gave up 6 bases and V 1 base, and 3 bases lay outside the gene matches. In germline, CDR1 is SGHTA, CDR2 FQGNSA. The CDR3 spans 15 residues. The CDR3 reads CASSLVSSGSNEQFF. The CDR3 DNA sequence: TGTGCCAGCAGCTTAGTGTCTAGCGGGAGCAATGAGCAGTTCTTC.

CDR3 DNA sequence: TGTGCCAGCAGTTCTAAGGGGGCGAGTAAGGATGAGCAGTTCTTC. It yields the protein CASSSKGASKDEQFF. The chain uses TRBV28 and TRBJ2-1; 7 nucleotides line up with TRBD1. V dropped 4 bases and J dropped 8; count of bases not matched to a gene: 11. This CDR3 spans 15 amino acids. CDR1 and CDR2 from the germline V gene are MDHEN and SYDVKM.

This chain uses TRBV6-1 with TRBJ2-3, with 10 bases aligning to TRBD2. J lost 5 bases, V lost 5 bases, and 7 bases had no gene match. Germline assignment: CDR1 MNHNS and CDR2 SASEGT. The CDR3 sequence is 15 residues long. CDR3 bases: TGTGCCAGCAGTTCGGCTAGCGGGAGTATAGATACGCAGTATTTT. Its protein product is CASSSASGSIDTQYF.

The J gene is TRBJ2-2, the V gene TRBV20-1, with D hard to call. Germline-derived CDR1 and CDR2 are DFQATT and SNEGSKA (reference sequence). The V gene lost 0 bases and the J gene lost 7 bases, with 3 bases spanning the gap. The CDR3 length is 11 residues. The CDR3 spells CSARDLGELFF. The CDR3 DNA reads TGCAGTGCTAGAGATCTCGGGGAGCTGTTTTTT.

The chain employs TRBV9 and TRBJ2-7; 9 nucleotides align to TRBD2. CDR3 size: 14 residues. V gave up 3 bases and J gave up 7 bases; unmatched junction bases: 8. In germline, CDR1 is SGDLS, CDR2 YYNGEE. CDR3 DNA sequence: TGTGCCAGCAGCGCATTAGCGGGAGCGAGTGAGCAGTACTTC. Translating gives CASSALAGASEQYF. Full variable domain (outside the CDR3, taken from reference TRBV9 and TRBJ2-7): DSGVTQTPKHLITATGQRVTLRCSPRSGDLSVYWYQQSLDQGLQFLIQYYNGEERAKGNILERFSAQQFPDLHSELNLSSLELGDSALYFCASSALAGASEQYFGPGTRLTVT.

In nucleotides, the CDR3 is TGTGCCAGTAGTTCCCGGGACAGGGACAACTATGGCTACACCTTC. This sequence encodes CASSSRDRDNYGYTF. The rearrangement uses TRBV19 and TRBJ1-2, with 9 nucleotides matching TRBD1. The CDR3 runs 15 residues. From germline, CDR1 is LNHDA and CDR2 SQIVND (reference sequence). Trimming cost V 5 bases and J 2 bases; bases outside gene matches: 6.

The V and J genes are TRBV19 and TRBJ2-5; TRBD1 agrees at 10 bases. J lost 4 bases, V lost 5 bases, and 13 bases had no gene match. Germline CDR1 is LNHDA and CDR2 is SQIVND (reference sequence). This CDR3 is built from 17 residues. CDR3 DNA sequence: TGTGCCAGTAGTCCCTCTTTAACGGGACAGGGGATAGAGACCCAGTACTTC. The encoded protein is CASSPSLTGQGIETQYF.

The CDR3 region is CAWSEKIYQETQYF. CDR3 DNA: TGTGCCTGGAGCGAGAAGATATACCAAGAGACCCAGTACTTC. This chain connects TRBV30 to TRBJ2-5; no definite D call. V shed 3 bases and J shed 0 bases, with 11 bases lying between them. There are 14 residues in the CDR3. Germline CDR1 is GTSNPN and CDR2 is SVGIG (reference sequence).

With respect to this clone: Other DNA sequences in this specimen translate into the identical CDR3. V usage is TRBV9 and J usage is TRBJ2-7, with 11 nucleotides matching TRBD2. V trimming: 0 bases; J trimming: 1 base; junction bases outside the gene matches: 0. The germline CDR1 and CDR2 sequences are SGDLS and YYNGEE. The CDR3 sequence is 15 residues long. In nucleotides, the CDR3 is TGTGCCAGCAGCGTAGGACTAGCGGGATCCTACGAGCAGTACTTC. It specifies CASSVGLAGSYEQYF.

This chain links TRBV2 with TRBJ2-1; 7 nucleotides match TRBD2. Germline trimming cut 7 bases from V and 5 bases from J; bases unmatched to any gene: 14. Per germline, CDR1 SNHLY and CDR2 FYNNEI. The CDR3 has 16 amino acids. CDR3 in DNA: TGTGCCAGCAATCCCCTTAGCGGGTTGGGTGACAATGAGCAGTTCTTC. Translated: CASNPLSGLGDNEQFF.

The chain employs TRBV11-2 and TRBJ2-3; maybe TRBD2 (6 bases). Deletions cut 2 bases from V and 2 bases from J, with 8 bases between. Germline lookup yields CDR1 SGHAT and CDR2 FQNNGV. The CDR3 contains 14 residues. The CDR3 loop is CASSLRGVTDTQYF. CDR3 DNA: TGTGCCAGCAGCTTACGCGGGGTCACAGATACGCAGTATTTT.

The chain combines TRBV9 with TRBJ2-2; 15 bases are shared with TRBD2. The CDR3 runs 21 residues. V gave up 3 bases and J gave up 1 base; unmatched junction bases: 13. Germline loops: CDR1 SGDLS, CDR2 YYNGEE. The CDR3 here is CASSATIAGTSGRRNTGELFF. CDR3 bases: TGTGCCAGCAGCGCTACGATAGCCGGGACTAGCGGGAGGAGGAACACCGGGGAGCTGTTTTTT.

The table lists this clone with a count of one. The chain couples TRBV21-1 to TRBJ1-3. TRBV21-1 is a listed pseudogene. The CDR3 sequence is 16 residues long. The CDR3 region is CASRGPPWELGNTIYF. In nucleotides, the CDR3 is TGTGCCAGCAGAGGACCGCCATGGGAACTTGGAAACACCATATATTTT.

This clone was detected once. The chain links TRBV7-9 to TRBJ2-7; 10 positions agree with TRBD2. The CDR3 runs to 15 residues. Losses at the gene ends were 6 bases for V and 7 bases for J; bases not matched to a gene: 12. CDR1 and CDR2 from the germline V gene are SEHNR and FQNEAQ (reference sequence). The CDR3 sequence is CASSHSGRPAGEQYF. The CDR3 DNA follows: TGTGCCAGCAGTCATAGCGGGAGGCCAGCGGGGGAGCAGTACTTC.

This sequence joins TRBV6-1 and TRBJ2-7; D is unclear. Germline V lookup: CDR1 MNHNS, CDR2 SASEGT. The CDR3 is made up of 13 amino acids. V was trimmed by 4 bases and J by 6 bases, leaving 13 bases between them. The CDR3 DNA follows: TGTGCCAGCAGTGTTCCCCGACAAAGCGAGCAGTACTTC. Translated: CASSVPRQSEQYF.

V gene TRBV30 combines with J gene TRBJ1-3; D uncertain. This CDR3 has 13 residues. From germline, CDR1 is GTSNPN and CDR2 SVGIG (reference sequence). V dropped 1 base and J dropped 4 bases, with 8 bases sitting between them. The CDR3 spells CAWSAGPGNTIYF. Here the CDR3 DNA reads TGTGCCTGGAGTGCGGGCCCGGGAAACACCATATATTTT.

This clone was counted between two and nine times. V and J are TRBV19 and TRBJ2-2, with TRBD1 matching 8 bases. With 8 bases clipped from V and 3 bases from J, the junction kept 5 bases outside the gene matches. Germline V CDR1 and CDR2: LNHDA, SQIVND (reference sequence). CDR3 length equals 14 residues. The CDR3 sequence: CASGTGVDTGELFF. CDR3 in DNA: TGTGCCAGTGGGACAGGTGTCGACACCGGGGAGCTGTTTTTT.

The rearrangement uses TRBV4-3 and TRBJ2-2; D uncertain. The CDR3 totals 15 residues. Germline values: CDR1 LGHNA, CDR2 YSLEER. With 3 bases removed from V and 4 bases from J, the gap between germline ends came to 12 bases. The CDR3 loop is CASSQGQLGTGELFF. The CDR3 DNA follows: TGCGCCAGCAGCCAGGGCCAGCTCGGCACCGGGGAGCTGTTTTTT.

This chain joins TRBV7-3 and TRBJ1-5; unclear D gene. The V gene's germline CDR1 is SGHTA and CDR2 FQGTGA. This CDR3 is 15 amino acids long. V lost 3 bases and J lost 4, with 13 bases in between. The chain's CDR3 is CASSFDGRLNQPQHF. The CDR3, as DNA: TGTGCCAGCAGCTTCGATGGACGGCTTAATCAGCCCCAGCATTTT.

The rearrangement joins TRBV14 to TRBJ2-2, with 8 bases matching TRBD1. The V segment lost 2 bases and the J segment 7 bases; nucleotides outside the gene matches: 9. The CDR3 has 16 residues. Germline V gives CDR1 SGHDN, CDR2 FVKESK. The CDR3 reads CASSQIPGQGIGELFF. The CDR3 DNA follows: TGTGCCAGCAGCCAAATTCCAGGACAGGGAATCGGGGAGCTGTTTTTT.

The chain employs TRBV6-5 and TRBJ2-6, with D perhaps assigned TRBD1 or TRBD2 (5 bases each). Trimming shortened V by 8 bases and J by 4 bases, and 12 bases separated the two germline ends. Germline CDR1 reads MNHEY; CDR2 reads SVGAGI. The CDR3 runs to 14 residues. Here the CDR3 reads CASGGPRGANVLTF. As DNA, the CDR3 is TGTGCCAGCGGGGGTCCCAGGGGGGCCAACGTCCTGACTTTC.